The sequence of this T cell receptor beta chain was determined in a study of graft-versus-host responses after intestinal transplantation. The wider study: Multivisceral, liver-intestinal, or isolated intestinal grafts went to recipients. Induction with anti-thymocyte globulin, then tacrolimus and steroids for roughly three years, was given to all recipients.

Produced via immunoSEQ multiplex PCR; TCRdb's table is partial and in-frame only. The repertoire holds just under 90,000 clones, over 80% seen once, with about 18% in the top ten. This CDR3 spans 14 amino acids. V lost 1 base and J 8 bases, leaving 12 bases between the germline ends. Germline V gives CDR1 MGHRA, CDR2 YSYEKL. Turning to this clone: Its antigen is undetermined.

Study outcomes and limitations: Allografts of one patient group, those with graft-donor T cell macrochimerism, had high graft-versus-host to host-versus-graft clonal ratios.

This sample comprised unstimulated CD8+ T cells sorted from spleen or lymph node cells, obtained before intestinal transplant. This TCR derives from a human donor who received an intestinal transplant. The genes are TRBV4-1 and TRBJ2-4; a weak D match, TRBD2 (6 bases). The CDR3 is CASSQGAGGYIQYF. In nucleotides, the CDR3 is TGCGCCAGCAGCCAAGGAGCGGGCGGGTACATTCAGTACTTC.